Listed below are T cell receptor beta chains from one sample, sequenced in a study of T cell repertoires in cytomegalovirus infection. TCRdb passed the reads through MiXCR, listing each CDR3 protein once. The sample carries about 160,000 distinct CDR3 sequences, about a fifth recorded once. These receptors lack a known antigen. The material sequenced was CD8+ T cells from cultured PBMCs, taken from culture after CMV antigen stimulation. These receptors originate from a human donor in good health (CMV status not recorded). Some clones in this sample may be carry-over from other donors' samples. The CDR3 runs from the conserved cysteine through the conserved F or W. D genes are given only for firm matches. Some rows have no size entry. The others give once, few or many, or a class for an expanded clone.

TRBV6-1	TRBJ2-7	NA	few	TGTGCCAGCAGTTGGAAGGGAAAGAAGAACGAGCAGTACTTC	CASSWKGKKNEQYF
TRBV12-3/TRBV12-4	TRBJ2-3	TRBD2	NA	TGTGCCAGCAGTTCTAGCGGGGGTGCCCCTGCCGGCACAGATACGCAGTATTTT	CASSSSGGAPAGTDTQYF
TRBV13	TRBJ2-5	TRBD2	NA	TGTGCCAGCAGCACCGGGGGGGGGCAGGAGACCCAGTACTTC	CASSTGGGQETQYF
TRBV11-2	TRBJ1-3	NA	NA	TGTGCCAGCAGCTCCCATCTTCGGACCGACTCTGGAAACACCATATATTTT	CASSSHLRTDSGNTIYF
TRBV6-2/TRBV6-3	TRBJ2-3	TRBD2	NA	TGTGCCAGCAGTTACTACGGGGGGGCCGCCACAGATACGCAGTATTTT	CASSYYGGAATDTQYF
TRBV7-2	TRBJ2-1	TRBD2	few	TGTGCCAGCAGCATAGGACTAGCGGCTTACAATGAGCAGTTCTTC	CASSIGLAAYNEQFF
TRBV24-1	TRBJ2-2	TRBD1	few	TGTGCCACCAGTGATTCCCAGCGACAGGGGAACACCGGGGAGCTGTTTTTT	CATSDSQRQGNTGELFF
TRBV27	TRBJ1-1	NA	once	TGTGCCAGCAGTTCAATTTACAGGGTACCGGATCGACGAGGTGAAGCTTTCTTT	CASSSIYRVPDRRGEAFF
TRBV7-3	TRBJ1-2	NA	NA	TGTGCCAGCAGCGATACAGCCTATGGCTACACCTTC	CASSDTAYGYTF
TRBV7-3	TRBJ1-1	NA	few	TGTGCCAGCAGCTTAAGGAAGTTGAAGGGGGTGAACACTGAAGCTTTCTTT	CASSLRKLKGVNTEAFF
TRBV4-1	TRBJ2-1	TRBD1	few	TGCGCCAGCAGCCCTTTGGGACAGAGCTCCTACAATGAGCAGTTCTTC	CASSPLGQSSYNEQFF
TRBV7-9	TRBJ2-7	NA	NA	TGTGCCAGCAGCTTACCAAGGGAGCGCCACGAGCAGTACTTC	CASSLPRERHEQYF
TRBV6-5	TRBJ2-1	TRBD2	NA	TGTGCCAGCAGTTACTCTAGCGGGGGCCCGAGCTCCTACAATGAGCAGTTCTTC	CASSYSSGGPSSYNEQFF
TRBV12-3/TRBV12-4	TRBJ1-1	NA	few	TGTGCCAGCAGTTTAGCGGCGAGAACTGAAGCTTTCTTT	CASSLAARTEAFF
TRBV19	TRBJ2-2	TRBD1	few	TGTGCCAGCCAGGGGGTCCATTCCCCCTTAATAAACACCGGGGAGCTGTTTTTT	CASQGVHSPLINTGELFF
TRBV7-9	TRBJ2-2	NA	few	TGTGCCCGCGGGACGGGAAAAGAGACCGGGGAGCTGTTTTTT	CARGTGKETGELFF
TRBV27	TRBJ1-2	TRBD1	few	TGTGCCAGCAGTTTCAAACCACAGGGGAGCTACACCTTC	CASSFKPQGSYTF
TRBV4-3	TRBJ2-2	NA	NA	TGCGCCAGCAGCCAAGATCGTGTGACGGACTTCGCGAACACCGGGGAGCTGTTTTTT	CASSQDRVTDFANTGELFF
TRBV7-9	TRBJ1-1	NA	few	TGTGCCAGCAGCTTAACTAAAGGGTTGAACACTGAAGCTTTCTTT	CASSLTKGLNTEAFF
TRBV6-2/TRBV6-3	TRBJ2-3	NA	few	TGTGCCAGCAGTTACTCGCCGCTCCGGGACGAAGACACAGATACGCAGTATTTT	CASSYSPLRDEDTDTQYF
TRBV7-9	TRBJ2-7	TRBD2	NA	TGTGCCAGCAGTGTCGGGGGGGGAAAAAAAGCCTACGAGCAGTACTTC	CASSVGGGKKAYEQYF
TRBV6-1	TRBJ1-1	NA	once	TGTGCCTGCAGTGGAAGCATCAGGGAGTGGGACACTGAAGCTTTCTTT	CACSGSIREWDTEAFF
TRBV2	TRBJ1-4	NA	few	TGTGCCAGCAGTGAAGCGCAAGAATCGGAAAAACTGTTTTTT	CASSEAQESEKLFF
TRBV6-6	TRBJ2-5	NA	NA	TGTGCCAGCAGTTATTATGCAGGGCCTCAAGAGACCCAGTACTTC	CASSYYAGPQETQYF
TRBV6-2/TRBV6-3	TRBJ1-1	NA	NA	TGTGCCAGCAGTTACCCCCGGAACACTGAAGCTTTCTTT	CASSYPRNTEAFF
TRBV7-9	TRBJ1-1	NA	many	TGTGCCAGCACCCCAACAGCGAACACTGAAGCTTTCTTT	CASTPTANTEAFF
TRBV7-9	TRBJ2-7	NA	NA	TGTGCCAGCAGCACCGACCCCCTCGAGCAGTACTTC	CASSTDPLEQYF
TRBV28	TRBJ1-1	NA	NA	TGTGCCAGCAGTTTCTCGTTTGTCACTGAAGCTTTCTTT	CASSFSFVTEAFF
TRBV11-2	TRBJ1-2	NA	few	TGTGCCAGCAGGGGAGCCCACTATGGCTACACCTTC	CASRGAHYGYTF
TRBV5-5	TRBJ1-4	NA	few	TGTGCCAGCAGGGGGGACCTGGCGGCTAATGAAAAACTGTTTTTT	CASRGDLAANEKLFF
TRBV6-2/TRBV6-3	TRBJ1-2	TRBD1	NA	TGTGCCAGCAGCCCCAGGGGGCTTGGCTATGGCTACACCTTC	CASSPRGLGYGYTF
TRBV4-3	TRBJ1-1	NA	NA	TGCGCCAGCAGCCAAGATTACAGAATGAACACTGAAGCTTTCTTT	CASSQDYRMNTEAFF
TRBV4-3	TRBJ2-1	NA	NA	TGCGCCAGCAGCCAAGAAATTTATGGGCTAGCGTACAATGAGCAGTTCTTC	CASSQEIYGLAYNEQFF
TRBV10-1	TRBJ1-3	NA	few	TGCGCCAGCGACGATAACAGGGTCTCTGGAAACACCATATATTTT	CASDDNRVSGNTIYF
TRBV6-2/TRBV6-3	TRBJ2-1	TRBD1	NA	TGTGCCAGCAGTTCCGTAACGGGACAGGGACATTTCGGCGAGCAGTTCTTC	CASSSVTGQGHFGEQFF
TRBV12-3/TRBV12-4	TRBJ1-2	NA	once	TGTGCCAGCAGTTTCGGCAGTTCACTCTATGGCTACACCTTC	CASSFGSSLYGYTF
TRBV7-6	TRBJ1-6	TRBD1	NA	TGTGCCAGCAGCTCGACAGGGATGAGAAATTCACCCCTCCACTTT	CASSSTGMRNSPLHF
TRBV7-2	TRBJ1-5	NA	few	TGTGCCAGCAGCTTAGTCCAGGGGTGGGGGATTGACCAGCCCCAGCATTTT	CASSLVQGWGIDQPQHF
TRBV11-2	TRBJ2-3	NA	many	TGTGCCAGCAGCCCCCAGGGAGATACGCAGTATTTT	CASSPQGDTQYF
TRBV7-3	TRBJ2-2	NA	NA	TGTGCCAGCAGCGAATTCCCCCCGGGACCCGGCACCGGGGAGCTGTTTTTT	CASSEFPPGPGTGELFF
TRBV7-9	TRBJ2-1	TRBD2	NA	TGTGCCAGCAGCCCTAGCGGGGGGGACTCCTACAATGAGCAGTTCTTC	CASSPSGGDSYNEQFF
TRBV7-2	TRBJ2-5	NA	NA	TGTGCCAGCAGCTTGGGTTGGGGATACCAAGAGACCCAGTACTTC	CASSLGWGYQETQYF
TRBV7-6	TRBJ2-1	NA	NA	TGTGCCAGCAGCTTGGACGACAATGAGCAGTTCTTC	CASSLDDNEQFF
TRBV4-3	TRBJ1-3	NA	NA	TGCGCCAGCAGCCAAGTCCCAGGGGTTAGGGGAAACACCATATATTTT	CASSQVPGVRGNTIYF
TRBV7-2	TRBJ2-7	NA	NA	TGTGCCAGCAGCCTAGGGCGGGACAGAGTCTACGAGCAGTACTTC	CASSLGRDRVYEQYF
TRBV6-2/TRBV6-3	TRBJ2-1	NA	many	TGTGCCAGCAGTTACTCGTGGAATGAGCAGTTCTTC	CASSYSWNEQFF
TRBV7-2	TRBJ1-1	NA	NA	TGTGCCAGCAGCTTAGCAGGTATAGGGTACACTGAAGCTTTCTTT	CASSLAGIGYTEAFF
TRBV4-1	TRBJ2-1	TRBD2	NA	TGCGCCAGCAGCCAAGTTCGGTCGAGCGGGGCCCACAATGAGCAGTTCTTC	CASSQVRSSGAHNEQFF
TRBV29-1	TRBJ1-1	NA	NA	TGCAGCGTTGACGACAGCATGAACACTGAAGCTTTCTTT	CSVDDSMNTEAFF
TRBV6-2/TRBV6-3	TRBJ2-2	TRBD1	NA	TGTGCCAGCATTCAGACACCGGGACAGGGCATCGGGGAGCTGTTTTTT	CASIQTPGQGIGELFF